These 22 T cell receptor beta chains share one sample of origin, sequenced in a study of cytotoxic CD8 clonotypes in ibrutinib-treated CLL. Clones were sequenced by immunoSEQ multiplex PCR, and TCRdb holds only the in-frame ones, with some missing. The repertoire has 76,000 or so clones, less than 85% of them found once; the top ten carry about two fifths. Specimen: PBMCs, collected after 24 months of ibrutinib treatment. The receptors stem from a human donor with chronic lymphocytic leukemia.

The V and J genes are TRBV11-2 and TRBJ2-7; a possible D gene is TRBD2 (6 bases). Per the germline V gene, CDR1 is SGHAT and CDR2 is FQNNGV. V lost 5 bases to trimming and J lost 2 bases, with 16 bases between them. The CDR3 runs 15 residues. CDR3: CASSLQAGLPYEQYF. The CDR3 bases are TGTGCCAGCAGCCTACAAGCGGGTCTTCCCTACGAGCAGTACTTC.

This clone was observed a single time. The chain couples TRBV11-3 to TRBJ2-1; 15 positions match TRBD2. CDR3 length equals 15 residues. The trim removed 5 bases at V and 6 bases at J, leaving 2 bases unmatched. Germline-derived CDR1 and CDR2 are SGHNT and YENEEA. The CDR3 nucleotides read TGTGCCAGCAGCCCGGGACTAGCGGGAGGCAATGAGCAGTTCTTC. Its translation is CASSPGLAGGNEQFF.

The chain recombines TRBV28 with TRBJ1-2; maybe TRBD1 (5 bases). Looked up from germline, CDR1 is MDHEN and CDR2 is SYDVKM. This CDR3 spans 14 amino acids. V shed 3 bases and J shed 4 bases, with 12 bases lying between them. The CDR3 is CASSLPGPSYGYTF. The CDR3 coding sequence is TGTGCCAGCAGTTTGCCAGGGCCTAGCTATGGCTACACCTTC.

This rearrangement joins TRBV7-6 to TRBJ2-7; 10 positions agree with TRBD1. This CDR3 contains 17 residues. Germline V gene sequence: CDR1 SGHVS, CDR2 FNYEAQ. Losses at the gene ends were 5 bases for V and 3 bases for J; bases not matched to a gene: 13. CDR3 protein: CASSNKPGQGRFYEQYF. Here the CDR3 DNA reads TGTGCCAGCAGCAATAAACCGGGACAGGGGAGGTTCTACGAGCAGTACTTC.

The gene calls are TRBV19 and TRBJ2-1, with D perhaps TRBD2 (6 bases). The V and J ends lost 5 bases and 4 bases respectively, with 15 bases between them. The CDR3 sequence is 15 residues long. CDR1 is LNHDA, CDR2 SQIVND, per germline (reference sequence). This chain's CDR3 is CASSWAGSKYNEQFF. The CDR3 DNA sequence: TGTGCCAGTAGTTGGGCGGGAAGTAAATACAATGAGCAGTTCTTC.

The CDR3 protein is CASSPGWGGAGANVLTF. As DNA, the CDR3 is TGTGCCAGCAGCCCAGGATGGGGGGGCGCTGGGGCCAACGTCCTGACTTTC. This chain connects TRBV11-2 to TRBJ2-6; possibly TRBD2 for D (7 bases). The CDR3 is 17 amino acids. The germline V gene has CDR1 SGHAT and CDR2 FQNNGV. Trimming took 5 bases from V and 2 from J, leaving 16 bases between them.

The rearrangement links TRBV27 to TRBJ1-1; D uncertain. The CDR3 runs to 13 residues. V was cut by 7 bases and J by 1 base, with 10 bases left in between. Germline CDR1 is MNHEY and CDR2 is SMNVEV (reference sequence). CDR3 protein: CASISRPNTEAFF. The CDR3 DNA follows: TGTGCCAGCATCTCAAGGCCGAACACTGAAGCTTTCTTT.

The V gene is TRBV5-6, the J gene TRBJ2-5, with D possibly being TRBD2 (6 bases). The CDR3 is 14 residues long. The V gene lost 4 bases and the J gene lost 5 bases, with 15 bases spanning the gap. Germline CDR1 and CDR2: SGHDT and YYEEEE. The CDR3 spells CASSPGLSGETQYF. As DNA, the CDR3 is TGTGCCAGCAGCCCGGGACTCTCGGGGGAGACCCAGTACTTC.

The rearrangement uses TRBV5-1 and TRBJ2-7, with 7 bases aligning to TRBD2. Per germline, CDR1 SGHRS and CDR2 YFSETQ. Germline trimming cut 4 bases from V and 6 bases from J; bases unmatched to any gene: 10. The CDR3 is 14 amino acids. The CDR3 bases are TGCGCCAGCAGCGAGGGCGGAGCTAGCGGCGAGCAGTACTTC. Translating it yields CASSEGGASGEQYF.

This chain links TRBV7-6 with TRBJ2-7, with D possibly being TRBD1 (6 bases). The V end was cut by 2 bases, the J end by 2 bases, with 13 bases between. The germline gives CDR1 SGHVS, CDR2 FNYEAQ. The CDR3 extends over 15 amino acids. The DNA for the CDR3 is TGTGCCAGCAGCTTAATTTCGGACAGAGCCTACGAGCAGTACTTC. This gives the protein CASSLISDRAYEQYF.

The CDR3 loop is CASSLQTEEYF. The CDR3 DNA reads TGTGCCAGCAGTTTACAGACCGAAGAGTACTTC. The chain is built from TRBV28 and TRBJ2-7; no reliable D call. V was trimmed by 2 bases and J by 11 bases, leaving 10 bases between them. CDR1 is MDHEN and CDR2 is SYDVKM in the germline V gene. This CDR3 is built from 11 residues.

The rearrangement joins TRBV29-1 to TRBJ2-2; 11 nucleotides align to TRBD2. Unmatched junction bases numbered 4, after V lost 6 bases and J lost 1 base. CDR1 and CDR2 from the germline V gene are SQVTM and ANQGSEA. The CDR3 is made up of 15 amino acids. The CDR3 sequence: CSVRTSGLNTGELFF. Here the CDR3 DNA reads TGCAGCGTAAGGACTAGCGGGTTGAACACCGGGGAGCTGTTTTTT.

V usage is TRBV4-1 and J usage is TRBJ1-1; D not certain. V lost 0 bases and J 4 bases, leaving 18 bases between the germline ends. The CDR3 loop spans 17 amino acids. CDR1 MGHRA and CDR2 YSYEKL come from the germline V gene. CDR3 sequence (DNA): TGCGCCAGCAGCCAAGATCACGAAACGACGGCTTCCACTGAAGCTTTCTTT. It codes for CASSQDHETTASTEAFF.

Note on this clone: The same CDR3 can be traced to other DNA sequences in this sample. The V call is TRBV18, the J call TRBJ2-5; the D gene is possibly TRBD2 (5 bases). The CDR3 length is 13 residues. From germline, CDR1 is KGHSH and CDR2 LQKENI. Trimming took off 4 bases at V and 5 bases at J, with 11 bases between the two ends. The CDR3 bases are TGTGCCAGCTCACAGGGAGTCCAGGAGACCCAGTACTTC. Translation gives CASSQGVQETQYF.

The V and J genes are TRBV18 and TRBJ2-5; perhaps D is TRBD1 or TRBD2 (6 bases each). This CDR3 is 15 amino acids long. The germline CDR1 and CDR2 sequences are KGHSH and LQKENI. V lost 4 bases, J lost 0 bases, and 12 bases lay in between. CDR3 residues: CASSLGGTYQETQYF. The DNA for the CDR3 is TGTGCCAGCTCACTGGGGGGCACCTACCAAGAGACCCAGTACTTC.

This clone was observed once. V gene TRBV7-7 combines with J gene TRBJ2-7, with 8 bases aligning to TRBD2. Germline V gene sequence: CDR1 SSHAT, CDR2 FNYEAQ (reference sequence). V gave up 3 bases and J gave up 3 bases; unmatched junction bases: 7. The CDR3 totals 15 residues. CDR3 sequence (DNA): TGTGCCAGCAGCTTCGATGATAGCGGGAACTACGAGCAGTACTTC. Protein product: CASSFDDSGNYEQYF.

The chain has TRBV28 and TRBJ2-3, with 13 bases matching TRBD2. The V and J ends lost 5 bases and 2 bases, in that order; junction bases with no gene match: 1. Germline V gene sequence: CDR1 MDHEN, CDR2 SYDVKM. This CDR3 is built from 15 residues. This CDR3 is CASSGTSGITDTQYF. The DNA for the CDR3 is TGTGCCAGCAGTGGGACTAGCGGGATCACAGATACGCAGTATTTT.

The CDR3 is CASSQMGQGGNEQFF. In nucleotides, the CDR3 is TGTGCCAGCAGCCAGATGGGACAGGGAGGAAATGAGCAGTTCTTC. The chain is built from TRBV14 and TRBJ2-1, with TRBD1 matching over 9 bases. Germline V gives CDR1 SGHDN, CDR2 FVKESK. With 3 bases clipped from V and 7 bases from J, the junction kept 7 bases outside the gene matches. The length of the CDR3 is 15 residues. Full variable domain (rest looked up from reference TRBV14 and TRBJ2-1): EAGVTQFPSHSVIEKGQTVTLRCDPISGHDNLYWYRRVMGKEIKFLLHFVKESKQDESGMPNNRFLAERTGGTYSTLKVQPAELEDSGVYFCASSQMGQGGNEQFFGPGTRLTVL.

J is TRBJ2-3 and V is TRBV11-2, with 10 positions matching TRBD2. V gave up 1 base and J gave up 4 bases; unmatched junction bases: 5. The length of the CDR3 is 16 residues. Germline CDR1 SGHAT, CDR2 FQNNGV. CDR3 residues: CASSLGPSGSPDTQYF. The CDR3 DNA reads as TGTGCCAGCAGCTTAGGGCCTAGCGGGAGTCCAGATACGCAGTATTTT.

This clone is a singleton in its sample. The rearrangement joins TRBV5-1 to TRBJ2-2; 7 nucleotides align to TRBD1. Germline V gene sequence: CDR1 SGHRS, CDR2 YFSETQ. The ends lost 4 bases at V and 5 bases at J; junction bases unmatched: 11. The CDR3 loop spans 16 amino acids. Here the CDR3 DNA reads TGCGCCAGCAGCCTGGTAGAGGGGGCTTGGACCGGGGAGCTGTTTTTT. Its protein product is CASSLVEGAWTGELFF. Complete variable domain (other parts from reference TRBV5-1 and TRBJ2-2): KAGVTQTPRYLIKTRGQQVTLSCSPISGHRSVSWYQQTPGQGLQFLFEYFSETQRNKGNFPGRFSGRQFSNSRSEMNVSTLELGDSALYLCASSLVEGAWTGELFFGEGSRLTVL.

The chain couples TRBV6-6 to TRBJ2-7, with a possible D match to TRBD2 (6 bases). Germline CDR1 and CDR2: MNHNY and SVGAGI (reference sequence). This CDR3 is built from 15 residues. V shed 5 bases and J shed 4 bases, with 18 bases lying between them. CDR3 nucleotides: TGTGCCAGCAGTCTACCCGGGAGACTGACTTACGAGCAGTACTTC. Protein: CASSLPGRLTYEQYF.

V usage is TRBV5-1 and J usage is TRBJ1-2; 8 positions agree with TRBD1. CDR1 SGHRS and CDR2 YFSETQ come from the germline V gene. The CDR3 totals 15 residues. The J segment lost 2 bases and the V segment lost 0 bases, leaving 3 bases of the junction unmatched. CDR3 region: CASSLAGQGNYGYTF. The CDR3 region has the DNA TGCGCCAGCAGCTTGGCTGGACAGGGAAACTATGGCTACACCTTC.